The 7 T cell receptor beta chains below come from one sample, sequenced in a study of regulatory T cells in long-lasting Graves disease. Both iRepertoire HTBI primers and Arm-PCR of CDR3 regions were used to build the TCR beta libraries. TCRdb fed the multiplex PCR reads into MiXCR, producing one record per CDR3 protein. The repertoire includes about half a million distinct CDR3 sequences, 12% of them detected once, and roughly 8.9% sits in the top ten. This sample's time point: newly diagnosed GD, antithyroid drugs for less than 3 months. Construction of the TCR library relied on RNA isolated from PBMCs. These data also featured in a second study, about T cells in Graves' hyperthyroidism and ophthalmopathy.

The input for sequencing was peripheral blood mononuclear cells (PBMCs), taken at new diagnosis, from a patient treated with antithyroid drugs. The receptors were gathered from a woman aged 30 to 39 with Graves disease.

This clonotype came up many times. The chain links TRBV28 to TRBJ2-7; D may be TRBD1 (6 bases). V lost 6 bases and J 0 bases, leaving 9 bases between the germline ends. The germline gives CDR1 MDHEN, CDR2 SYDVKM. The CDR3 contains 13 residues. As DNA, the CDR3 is TGTGCCAGCAGCAACAGGGTCTCCTACGAGCAGTACTTC. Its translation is CASSNRVSYEQYF.

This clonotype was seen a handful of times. CDR3 sequence reads: CASSPRRQGDYGYTF. CDR3 bases: TGTGCCAGCAGCCCCCGCCGGCAGGGGGACTATGGCTACACCTTC. V and J are TRBV7-8 and TRBJ1-2; 7 positions match TRBD1. CDR1 and CDR2 (germline): SGHVS, FQNEAQ. Losses at the gene ends were 5 bases for V and 3 bases for J; bases not matched to a gene: 9. This CDR3 region has 15 residues.

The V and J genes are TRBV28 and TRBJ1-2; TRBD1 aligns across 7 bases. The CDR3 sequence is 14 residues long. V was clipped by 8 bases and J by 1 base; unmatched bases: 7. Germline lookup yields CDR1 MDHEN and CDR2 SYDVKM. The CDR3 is CASGRDSFNYGYTF. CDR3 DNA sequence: TGTGCCAGCGGGCGGGACAGTTTTAACTATGGCTACACCTTC.

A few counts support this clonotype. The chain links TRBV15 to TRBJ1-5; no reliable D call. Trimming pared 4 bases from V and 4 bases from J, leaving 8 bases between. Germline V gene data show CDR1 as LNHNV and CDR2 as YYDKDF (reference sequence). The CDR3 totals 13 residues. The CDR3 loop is CATSTGVNQPQHF. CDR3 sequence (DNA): TGTGCCACCAGCACCGGGGTTAATCAGCCCCAGCATTTT. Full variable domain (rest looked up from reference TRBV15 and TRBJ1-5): DAMVIQNPRYQVTQFGKPVTLSCSQTLNHNVMYWYQQKSSQAPKLLFHYYDKDFNNEADTPDNFQSRRPNTSFCFLDIRSPGLGDTAMYLCATSTGVNQPQHFGDGTRLSIL.

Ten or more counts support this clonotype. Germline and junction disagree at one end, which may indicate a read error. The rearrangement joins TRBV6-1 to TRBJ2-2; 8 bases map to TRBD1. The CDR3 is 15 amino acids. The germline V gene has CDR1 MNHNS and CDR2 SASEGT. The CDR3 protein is CASSLQGAKTGELFF. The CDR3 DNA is TGTGCCAGCAGTCTGCAGGGGGCGAAAACCGGGGAGCTGTTTTTT.

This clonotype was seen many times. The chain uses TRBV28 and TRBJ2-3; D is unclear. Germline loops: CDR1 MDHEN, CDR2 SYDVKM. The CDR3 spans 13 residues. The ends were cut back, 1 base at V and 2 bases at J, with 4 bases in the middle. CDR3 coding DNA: TGTGCCAGCAGTTTATCCCCCACAGATACGCAGTATTTT. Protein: CASSLSPTDTQYF. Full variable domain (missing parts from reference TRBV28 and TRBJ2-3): DVKVTQSSRYLVKRTGEKVFLECVQDMDHENMFWYRQDPGLGLRLIYFSYDVKMKEKGDIPEGYSVSREKKERFSLILESASTNQTSMYLCASSLSPTDTQYFGPGTRLTVL.

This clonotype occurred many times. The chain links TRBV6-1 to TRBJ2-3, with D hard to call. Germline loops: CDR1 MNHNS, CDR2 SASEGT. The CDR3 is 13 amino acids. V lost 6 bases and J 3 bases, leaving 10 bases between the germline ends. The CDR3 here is CASREPLTDTQYF. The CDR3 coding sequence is TGTGCCAGCAGAGAGCCCTTGACAGATACGCAGTATTTT.